The 23 T cell receptor beta chains below all came from one sample that was sequenced in a study of shared clonotypes between healthy human individuals. Here immunoSEQ multiplex PCR was the method, and the copy in TCRdb shows in-frame clones only, minus some. The sample shows 950,000 to 1,100,000 clones, around 74% of them seen only once. The sample comprised memory CD4+ T cells sorted from blood. As to subset: CD45RA-negative fraction. These receptors originate from a man aged 18 to 30 in good health.

The chain links TRBV28 to TRBJ2-4, with a weak D call TRBD1 (8 bases). In germline, CDR1 is MDHEN, CDR2 SYDVKM. Trimming removed 3 bases from V and 7 bases from J, with 16 bases in between. There are 15 residues in the CDR3. The CDR3 nucleotides read TGTGCCAGCAGTTTCCAGGGGGCGCGGGAGAACATTCAGTACTTC. This codes for CASSFQGARENIQYF.

The chain combines TRBV4-1 with TRBJ2-1; 14 nucleotides agree with TRBD2. This CDR3 comprises 17 residues. Germline V gene lookup returns CDR1 MGHRA and CDR2 YSYEKL. Trimming cost V 2 bases and J 9 bases; bases outside gene matches: 9. CDR3: CASSQPRLAGGRGEQFF. The CDR3 DNA sequence: TGCGCCAGCAGCCAACCACGACTAGCGGGGGGGCGGGGTGAGCAGTTCTTC.

The V and J genes are TRBV9 and TRBJ2-7, with D perhaps TRBD1 or TRBD2 (5 bases each). V dropped 2 bases and J dropped 6 bases, with 15 bases sitting between them. The length of the CDR3 is 14 residues. Germline V gene data show CDR1 as SGDLS and CDR2 as YYNGEE. CDR3 residues: CASSVGTTGGEQYF. CDR3 nucleotide sequence: TGTGCCAGCAGCGTCGGGACCACCGGCGGCGAGCAGTACTTC.

This chain joins TRBV7-9 and TRBJ2-3, with TRBD2 matching over 12 bases. CDR1 and CDR2 (germline): SEHNR, FQNEAQ (reference sequence). V shed 5 bases, J shed 3 bases, and the junction held 6 bases outside the gene matches. The CDR3 extends over 16 amino acids. CDR3 region: CASSPRGTSGTDTQYF. The CDR3 DNA reads TGTGCCAGCAGCCCCCGGGGGACTAGCGGGACAGATACGCAGTATTTT.

J is TRBJ2-1 and V is TRBV5-6; 13 nucleotides align to TRBD2. The germline V gene encodes CDR1 SGHDT and CDR2 YYEEEE. V shed 3 bases, J shed 6 bases, and the junction held 6 bases outside the gene matches. The CDR3 has 16 amino acids. The CDR3 sequence: CASSSGLAGIFNEQFF. The CDR3 DNA sequence: TGTGCCAGCAGCTCGGGACTAGCGGGAATTTTCAATGAGCAGTTCTTC.

This clone turned up a few times. The V call is TRBV19, the J call TRBJ1-2; D not certain. This CDR3 is built from 15 residues. The V end was cut by 1 base, the J end by 4 bases, with 13 bases between. Per germline, CDR1 LNHDA and CDR2 SQIVND (reference sequence). The CDR3: CASSIVGTAFYGYTF. The CDR3 region has the DNA TGTGCCAGTAGTATAGTAGGCACAGCTTTCTATGGCTACACCTTC. Complete variable domain (other parts from reference TRBV19 and TRBJ1-2): DGGITQSPKYLFRKEGQNVTLSCEQNLNHDAMYWYRQDPGQGLRLIYYSQIVNDFQKGDIAEGYSVSREKKESFPLTVTSAQKNPTAFYLCASSIVGTAFYGYTFGSGTRLTVV.

The chain recombines TRBV6-5 with TRBJ2-7; D gene unclear. V was trimmed by 2 bases and J by 6 bases, leaving 11 bases between them. The CDR3 has 13 amino acids. Germline lookup yields CDR1 MNHEY and CDR2 SVGAGI. In nucleotides, the CDR3 is TGTGCCAGCAGTTACGGTGGTGTGGGCGAGCAGTACTTC. Translated: CASSYGGVGEQYF.

The J gene is TRBJ1-6, the V gene TRBV19, with D unclear. This CDR3 has 12 amino acids. From germline, CDR1 is LNHDA and CDR2 SQIVND (reference sequence). Trimming took off 4 bases at V and 7 bases at J, with 5 bases between the two ends. The CDR3 spells CASSNTNSPLHF. The CDR3 coding sequence is TGTGCCAGTAGTAATACGAATTCACCCCTCCACTTT.

This clone was detected only a few times. This chain links TRBV19 with TRBJ2-3; 8 nucleotides line up with TRBD1. The CDR3 consists of 14 residues. CDR1 is LNHDA and CDR2 is SQIVND in the germline V gene (reference sequence). V lost 6 bases to trimming and J lost 6 bases; unmatched junction nucleotides: 8. CDR3 in amino acids: CASSLQGAGDTQYF. The CDR3 coding sequence is TGTGCCAGTAGCCTCCAGGGGGCGGGGGATACGCAGTATTTT. Filled out from reference TRBV19 and TRBJ2-3, the complete variable domain reads DGGITQSPKYLFRKEGQNVTLSCEQNLNHDAMYWYRQDPGQGLRLIYYSQIVNDFQKGDIAEGYSVSREKKESFPLTVTSAQKNPTAFYLCASSLQGAGDTQYFGPGTRLTVL.

A few counts support this clone. This chain links TRBV4-3 with TRBJ2-5, with TRBD1 matching 9 bases. The length of the CDR3 is 14 residues. V trimming: 4 bases; J trimming: 6 bases; junction bases outside the gene matches: 6. Per germline, CDR1 LGHNA and CDR2 YSLEER. The CDR3 loop is CASSPGGQGQTQYF. The CDR3 nucleotides are TGCGCCAGCAGCCCGGGGGGACAGGGACAGACCCAGTACTTC.

In this sample, this clone turned up once. CDR3 region: CASSLNRGYTEAFF. The CDR3 DNA reads as TGCGCCAGCAGCTTGAACAGGGGTTACACTGAAGCTTTCTTT. This chain uses TRBV5-1 with TRBJ1-1; TRBD1 matches at 7 bases. The V and J ends lost 1 base and 3 bases, in that order; junction bases with no gene match: 3. CDR3 length equals 14 residues. In germline, CDR1 is SGHRS, CDR2 YFSETQ.

This clone showed up just a few times. The V gene is TRBV10-3, the J gene TRBJ2-2; possible D gene TRBD1, 5 bases. The CDR3 length is 14 residues. Germline V gene data show CDR1 as ENHRY and CDR2 as SYGVKD. Between the trimmed V and J ends, which lost 7 bases and 7 bases, there was a span of 16 bases. CDR3 coding DNA: TGTGCCATCACCAGACAGAGAGACGGCGGGGAGCTGTTTTTT. As protein: CAITRQRDGGELFF.

This clone was found once. V usage is TRBV19 and J usage is TRBJ1-2; D is undetermined. The CDR3 extends over 13 amino acids. Germline V gene data show CDR1 as LNHDA and CDR2 as SQIVND (reference sequence). Trimming removed 4 bases at V and 6 bases at J, with 12 bases between. The chain's CDR3 is CASSTALGHGYTF. DNA of the CDR3: TGTGCCAGTAGTACCGCTTTGGGCCATGGCTACACCTTC.

This clone was seen more than once but under ten times. The chain uses TRBV5-8 and TRBJ1-1; D is ambiguous. This CDR3 has 13 amino acids. The V and J ends lost 4 bases and 0 bases respectively, with 7 bases between them. Germline V gives CDR1 SGHTS, CDR2 YDEGEE. The CDR3 coding sequence is TGTGCCAGCAGCGTACAGCTGAACACTGAAGCTTTCTTT. This translates into CASSVQLNTEAFF.

This clone was counted a few times. The chain recombines TRBV7-9 with TRBJ1-1, with D perhaps matching TRBD1 (6 bases). CDR1 is SEHNR and CDR2 is FQNEAQ in the germline V gene (reference sequence). CDR3 length: 14 residues. The germline V and J ends were trimmed by 8 bases and 1 base, with 14 bases remaining between them. Written as DNA, the CDR3 is TGTGCCAGCGCCTGGGGGGCGGCGAACACTGAAGCTTTCTTT. It translates to CASAWGAANTEAFF. The full variable domain, in which reference TRBV7-9 and TRBJ1-1 provide the parts outside the CDR3, is DTGVSQNPRHKITKRGQNVTFRCDPISEHNRLYWYRQTLGQGPEFLTYFQNEAQLEKSRLLSDRFSAERPKGSFSTLEIQRTEQGDSAMYLCASAWGAANTEAFFGQGTRLTVV.

V is TRBV6-5 and J is TRBJ1-1, with no clear D. Germline V gives CDR1 MNHEY, CDR2 SVGAGI. The ends were cut back, 8 bases at V and 3 bases at J, with 19 bases in the middle. CDR3 length: 15 residues. This chain's CDR3 is CASASLSRWDTEAFF. CDR3 DNA sequence: TGTGCCAGCGCCTCTCTGAGTAGGTGGGACACTGAAGCTTTCTTT.

V and J are TRBV7-9 and TRBJ1-4, with 9 bases aligning to TRBD1. This CDR3 spans 15 amino acids. The V gene end was trimmed by 5 bases and the J gene end by 3 bases; junction bases not matched to a gene: 4. Germline V lookup: CDR1 SEHNR, CDR2 FQNEAQ (reference sequence). The CDR3 sequence is CASSQQGAANEKLFF. As DNA, the CDR3 is TGTGCCAGCAGCCAACAGGGGGCTGCTAATGAAAAACTGTTTTTT.

V gene TRBV28 combines with J gene TRBJ2-7; D is tentatively TRBD1 or TRBD2 (5 bases each). The germline V and J ends were trimmed by 6 bases and 2 bases, with 14 bases remaining between them. Per germline, CDR1 MDHEN and CDR2 SYDVKM. This CDR3 has 14 amino acids. CDR3 region: CASSPTLGAYEQYF. The CDR3 DNA is TGTGCCAGCAGCCCGACCCTGGGGGCCTACGAGCAGTACTTC. Combining the CDR3 with reference TRBV28 and TRBJ2-7 gives the whole variable domain DVKVTQSSRYLVKRTGEKVFLECVQDMDHENMFWYRQDPGLGLRLIYFSYDVKMKEKGDIPEGYSVSREKKERFSLILESASTNQTSMYLCASSPTLGAYEQYFGPGTRLTVT.

V is TRBV28 and J is TRBJ1-5; D unclear. This CDR3 is built from 14 residues. Germline-derived CDR1 and CDR2 are MDHEN and SYDVKM. V lost 5 bases and J lost 0, with 8 bases in between. The CDR3 protein is CASSIESSNQPQHF. The CDR3 bases are TGTGCCAGCAGTATTGAGAGTAGCAATCAGCCCCAGCATTTT.

The chain carries TRBV4-1 and TRBJ1-5; 7 nucleotides match TRBD1. This CDR3 spans 15 amino acids. J gave up 6 bases and V 0 bases, and 5 bases lay outside the gene matches. The germline CDR1 and CDR2 sequences are MGHRA and YSYEKL. CDR3 DNA: TGCGCCAGCAGCCAAGATCGACAGGGAACTCAGCCCCAGCATTTT. Its protein is CASSQDRQGTQPQHF.

V usage is TRBV19 and J usage is TRBJ2-3, with 9 bases identical to TRBD2. J gave up 1 base and V 6 bases, and 8 bases lay outside the gene matches. Germline V gives CDR1 LNHDA, CDR2 SQIVND (reference sequence). The length of the CDR3 is 16 residues. CDR3 in amino acids: CASRSGWTSGTDTQYF. The CDR3 DNA is TGTGCCAGTAGGAGTGGCTGGACTAGCGGCACAGATACGCAGTATTTT.

At least ten counts were recorded for this clone. J is TRBJ1-2 and V is TRBV7-2; 8 bases line up with TRBD1. This CDR3 is 13 amino acids long. The germline V gene has CDR1 SGHTA and CDR2 FQGNSA. The ends lost 7 bases at V and 8 bases at J; junction bases unmatched: 9. The CDR3 DNA sequence: TGTGCCAGCACCCCGACAGGGGCGAGCGGCTACACCTTC. Encoded protein: CASTPTGASGYTF.

This clone was counted only a few times. The V and J genes are TRBV4-1 and TRBJ1-6, with D uncertain. From germline, CDR1 is MGHRA and CDR2 YSYEKL. V shed 3 bases and J shed 4 bases, with 7 bases lying between them. CDR3 size: 14 residues. CDR3 nucleotides: TGCGCCAGCAGCCAGTTCCAGTATAATTCACCCCTCCACTTT. Translation gives CASSQFQYNSPLHF.